This paragraph reports one T cell receptor (beta chain). The antigen is undetermined. The data were taken from a study of T cell responses to AZD1222 COVID-19 vaccine. Study-wide results and limits: The donors showed a predominance of white British ancestry and of females, with possible underestimation of clonal diversity. In all cases, repertoires were sampled only after the peak T cell response. Spike-specific TCR breadth and depth both grew after two AZD1222 doses. Nearly half of spike-specific TCRs reportedly target variant regions that are unmutated in the B.1.351 and B.1.1.7 variants.

TCRdb keeps only in-frame clones here, not all; method: immunoSEQ multiplex PCR. The sample lists some 90,000 clones, about 88% occurring once. Source: peripheral blood, taken on day 0 of AZD1222 vaccination. This clonotype originated in an adult in good health.

The chain's CDR3 is CASSVPGQGVNSPLHF. As DNA, the CDR3 is TGTGCCAGCAGTGTACCGGGACAGGGGGTGAATTCACCCCTCCACTTT. V is TRBV28 and J is TRBJ1-6; 11 positions agree with TRBD1. CDR1 is MDHEN and CDR2 is SYDVKM in the germline V gene. The CDR3 totals 16 residues. Losses at the gene ends were 5 bases for V and 7 bases for J; bases not matched to a gene: 7.